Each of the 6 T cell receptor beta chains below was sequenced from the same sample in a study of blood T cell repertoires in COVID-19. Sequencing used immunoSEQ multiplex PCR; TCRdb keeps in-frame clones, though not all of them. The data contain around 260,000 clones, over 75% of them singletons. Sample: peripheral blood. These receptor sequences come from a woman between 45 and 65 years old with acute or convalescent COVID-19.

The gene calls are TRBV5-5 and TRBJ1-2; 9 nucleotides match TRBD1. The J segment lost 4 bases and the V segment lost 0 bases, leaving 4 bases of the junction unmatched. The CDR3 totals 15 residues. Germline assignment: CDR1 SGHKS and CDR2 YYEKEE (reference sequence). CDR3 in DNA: TGTGCCAGCAGCTTGGAGACAGGGGGAGGCTATGGCTACACCTTC. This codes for CASSLETGGGYGYTF.

Here the CDR3 reads CASSPSSWSGSWYEQYF. The CDR3 DNA reads TGTGCCAGCAGTCCCTCATCGTGGAGCGGGAGTTGGTACGAGCAGTACTTC. J is TRBJ2-7 and V is TRBV28, with 8 positions matching TRBD2. The CDR3 spans 17 residues. Trimming at V came to 5 bases and at J to 4 bases, leaving 16 bases not matched to a gene. The germline gives CDR1 MDHEN, CDR2 SYDVKM.

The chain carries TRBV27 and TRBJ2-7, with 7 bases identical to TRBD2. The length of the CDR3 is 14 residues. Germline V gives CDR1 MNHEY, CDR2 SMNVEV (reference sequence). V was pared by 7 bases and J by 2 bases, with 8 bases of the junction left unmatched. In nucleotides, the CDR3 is TGTGCCAGCAACCCAGCGGGATCGACCTACGAGCAGTACTTC. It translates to CASNPAGSTYEQYF.

CDR3 sequence (DNA): TGTGCCAGCAGCTTAGTAGCGGGACCCCCCAATGAGCAGTTCTTC. This codes for CASSLVAGPPNEQFF. This chain uses TRBV7-9 with TRBJ2-1, with 8 bases matching TRBD2. Per the germline V gene, CDR1 is SEHNR and CDR2 is FQNEAQ (reference sequence). There are 15 residues in the CDR3. Trimming at V came to 1 base and at J to 6 bases, leaving 5 bases not matched to a gene.

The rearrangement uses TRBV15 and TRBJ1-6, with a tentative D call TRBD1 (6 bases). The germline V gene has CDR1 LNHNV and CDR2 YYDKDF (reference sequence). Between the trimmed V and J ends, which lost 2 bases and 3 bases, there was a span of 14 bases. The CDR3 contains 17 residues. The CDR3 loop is CATSRNRVGLYNSPLHF. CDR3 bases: TGTGCCACCAGCAGAAACAGGGTCGGTCTCTATAATTCACCCCTCCACTTT.

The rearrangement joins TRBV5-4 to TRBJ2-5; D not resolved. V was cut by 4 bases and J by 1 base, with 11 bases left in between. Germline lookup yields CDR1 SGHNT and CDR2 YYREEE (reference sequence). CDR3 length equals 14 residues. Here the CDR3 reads CASSRATLQETQYF. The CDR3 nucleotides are TGTGCCAGCAGCCGAGCCACCCTCCAAGAGACCCAGTACTTC.